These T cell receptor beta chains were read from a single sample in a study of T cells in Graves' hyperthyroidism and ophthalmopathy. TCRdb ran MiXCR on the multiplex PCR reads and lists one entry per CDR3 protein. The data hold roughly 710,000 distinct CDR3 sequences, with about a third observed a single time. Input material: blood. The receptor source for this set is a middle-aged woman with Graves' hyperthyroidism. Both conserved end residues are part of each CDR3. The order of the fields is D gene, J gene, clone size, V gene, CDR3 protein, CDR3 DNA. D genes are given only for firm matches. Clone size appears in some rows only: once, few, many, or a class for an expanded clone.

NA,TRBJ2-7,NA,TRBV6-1,CASSQKYPPISGEQYF,TGTGCCAGCAGTCAAAAGTATCCCCCCATATCGGGCGAGCAGTACTTC
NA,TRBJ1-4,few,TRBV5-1,CASSAYPGVATNEKLFF,TGCGCCAGCAGCGCCTATCCTGGGGTGGCGACTAATGAAAAACTGTTTTTT
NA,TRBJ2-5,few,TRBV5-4,CASSLAPGSPQETQYF,TGTGCCAGCAGCTTGGCCCCGGGCTCCCCGCAAGAGACCCAGTACTTC
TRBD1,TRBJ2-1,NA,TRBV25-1,CASSDPRTGNSYNEQFF,TGTGCCAGCAGTGATCCTAGGACAGGGAACTCCTACAATGAGCAGTTCTTC
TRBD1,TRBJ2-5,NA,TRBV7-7,CASSRGQGTARLRETQYF,TGTGCCAGCTCACGGGGACAGGGAACTGCTAGACTTCGGGAGACCCAGTACTTC
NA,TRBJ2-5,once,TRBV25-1,CASSEDPGRRQETQYF,TGTGCCAGCAGTGAAGACCCCGGGAGAAGGCAAGAGACCCAGTACTTC
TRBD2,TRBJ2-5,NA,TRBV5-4,CASSLERASGRSLETQYF,TGTGCCAGCAGCTTGGAGAGGGCTAGCGGGAGAAGTCTGGAGACCCAGTACTTC
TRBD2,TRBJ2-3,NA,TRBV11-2,CASSQLAGGSTDTQYF,TGTGCCAGCAGCCAATTAGCGGGAGGATCCACAGATACGCAGTATTTT
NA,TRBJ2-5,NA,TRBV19,CASKRDWGTETQYF,TGTGCCAGTAAGAGGGACTGGGGGACGGAGACCCAGTACTTC
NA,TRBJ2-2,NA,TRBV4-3,CASSQEVDGELFF,TGCGCCAGCAGCCAGGAAGTAGACGGGGAGCTGTTTTTT
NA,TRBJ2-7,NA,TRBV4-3,CASSPSRGAVEQYF,TGCGCCAGCAGCCCCTCTAGGGGGGCGGTCGAGCAGTACTTC
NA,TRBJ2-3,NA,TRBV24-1,CATSASKVSDTQYF,TGTGCCACCAGTGCGAGCAAGGTTTCAGATACGCAGTATTTT
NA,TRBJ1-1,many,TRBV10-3,CAISVGQKDTEAFF,TGTGCCATCAGTGTTGGACAGAAGGACACTGAAGCTTTCTTT
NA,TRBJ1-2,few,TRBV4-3,CASSQLKGTGNYGYTF,TGCGCCAGCAGCCAATTGAAGGGGACGGGGAACTATGGCTACACCTTC
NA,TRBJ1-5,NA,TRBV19,CASSMLAGGPQHF,TGTGCCAGTAGTATGTTAGCGGGGGGGCCCCAGCATTTT
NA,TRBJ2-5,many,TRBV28,CASSPFPRRQETQYF,TGTGCCAGCAGCCCATTCCCAAGGCGGCAAGAGACCCAGTACTTC
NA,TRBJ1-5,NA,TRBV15,CATSRDWGAARSNQPQHF,TGTGCCACCAGCAGAGATTGGGGGGCTGCGAGGAGCAATCAGCCCCAGCATTTT
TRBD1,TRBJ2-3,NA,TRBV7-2,CASSLVGTGAGTDTQYF,TGTGCCAGCAGCTTAGTCGGGACAGGGGCTGGCACAGATACGCAGTATTTT
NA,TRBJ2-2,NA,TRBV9,CASSVAIGRGELFF,TGTGCCAGCAGCGTAGCAATCGGGCGGGGGGAGCTGTTTTTT
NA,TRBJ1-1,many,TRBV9,CASSEARVGGSAFF,TGTGCCAGCAGCGAAGCCAGGGTCGGGGGGTCCGCTTTCTTT
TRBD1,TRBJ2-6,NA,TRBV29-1,CSVLTTGAGANVLTF,TGCAGCGTTCTTACGACAGGGGCTGGGGCCAACGTCCTGACTTTC
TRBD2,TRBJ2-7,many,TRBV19,CASSPRGLAGEQYF,TGTGCCAGTAGTCCAAGGGGACTAGCGGGCGAGCAGTACTTC
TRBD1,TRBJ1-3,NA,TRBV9,CASSPGQGAGGNTIYF,TGTGCCAGCAGCCCCGGACAGGGGGCAGGAGGAAACACTATATATTTT
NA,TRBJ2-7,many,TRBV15,CATSRGGLISDEQYF,TGTGCCACCAGCAGAGGTGGGCTGATTAGCGACGAGCAGTACTTC
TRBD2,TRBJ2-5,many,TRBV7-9,CASSPGLAPQYF,TGTGCCAGCAGCCCAGGACTAGCGCCCCAGTACTTC
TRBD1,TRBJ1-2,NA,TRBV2,CASSVNRGYGGYTF,TGTGCCAGCAGTGTTAACAGGGGCTACGGTGGCTACACCTTC
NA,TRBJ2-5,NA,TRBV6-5,CASSAIMPETQYF,TGTGCCAGCAGCGCCATCATGCCCGAGACCCAGTACTTC
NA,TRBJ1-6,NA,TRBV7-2,CASSPGVPYLHF,TGTGCCAGCAGCCCAGGGGTCCCCTACCTCCACTTT
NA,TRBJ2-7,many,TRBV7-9,CASSFPTGNTYEQYF,TGTGCCAGCAGCTTCCCGACGGGGAACACCTACGAGCAGTACTTC
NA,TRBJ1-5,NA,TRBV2,CASSSVYQPQHF,TGTGCCAGCAGCTCAGTATATCAGCCCCAGCATTTT
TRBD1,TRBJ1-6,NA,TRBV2,CASSPALHGTGNRSPLHF,TGTGCCAGCAGTCCAGCGCTACACGGGACAGGGAATCGCTCACCCCTCCACTTT
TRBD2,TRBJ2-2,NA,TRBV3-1,CASSVLAGNTGELFF,TGTGCCAGCAGCGTACTAGCGGGGAACACCGGGGAGCTGTTTTTT
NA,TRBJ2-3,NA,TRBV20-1,CSARDIGVGTDTQYF,TGCAGTGCTAGAGATATCGGGGTAGGAACAGATACGCAGTATTTT
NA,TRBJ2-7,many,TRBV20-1,CSAPQGRQYF,TGCAGTGCTCCGCAGGGTCGGCAGTACTTC
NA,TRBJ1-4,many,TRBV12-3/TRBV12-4,CASSRQGIGKLFF,TGTGCCAGCAGTAGGCAGGGAATCGGGAAACTGTTTTTT
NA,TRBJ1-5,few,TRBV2,CASRLDRYNQPQHF,TGTGCCAGCAGACTCGACAGATACAATCAGCCCCAGCATTTT
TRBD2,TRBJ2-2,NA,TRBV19,CASSIDLSGSRNTGELFF,TGTGCCAGTAGTATTGATTTAAGCGGGAGTCGAAACACCGGGGAGCTGTTTTTT
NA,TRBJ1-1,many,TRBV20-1,CSASYTEAFF,TGCAGTGCTAGTTACACTGAAGCTTTCTTT
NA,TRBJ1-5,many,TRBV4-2,CASSPRVGQPQHF,TGTGCCAGCAGCCCGCGGGTTGGGCAGCCCCAGCATTTT
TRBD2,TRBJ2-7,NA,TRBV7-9,CASSLFRTSGMTYEQYF,TGTGCCAGCAGCTTATTTCGTACGAGCGGGATGACCTACGAGCAGTACTTC
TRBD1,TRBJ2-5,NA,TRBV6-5,CASSSTGTVRF,TGTGCCAGCAGTTCGACCGGGACAGTGCGCTTC
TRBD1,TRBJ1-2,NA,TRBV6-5,CASSPWDRVYGYTF,TGTGCCAGCAGCCCCTGGGACAGGGTCTATGGCTACACCTTC
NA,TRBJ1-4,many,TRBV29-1,CSVGETANEKLFF,TGCAGCGTTGGTGAGACAGCTAATGAAAAACTGTTTTTT
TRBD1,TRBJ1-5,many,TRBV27,CASSQDRINQPQHF,TGTGCCAGCAGTCAGGACAGGATTAATCAGCCCCAGCATTTT
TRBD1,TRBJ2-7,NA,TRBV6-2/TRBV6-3,CASRAGGFNEQYF,TGTGCCAGCAGGGCAGGGGGCTTCAACGAGCAGTACTTC
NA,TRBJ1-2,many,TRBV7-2,CASSLADSGGYTF,TGTGCCAGCAGCTTAGCAGATTCCGGAGGCTACACCTTC
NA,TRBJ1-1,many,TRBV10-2,CASSEWYSGREAFF,TGCGCCAGCAGTGAGTGGTATTCAGGGAGGGAAGCTTTCTTT
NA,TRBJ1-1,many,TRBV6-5,CASSRPNTEAFF,TGTGCCAGCAGTCGACCAAACACTGAAGCTTTCTTT
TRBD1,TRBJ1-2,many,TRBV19,CASTSDREYGYTF,TGTGCCAGTACCTCGGACAGGGAGTATGGCTACACCTTC